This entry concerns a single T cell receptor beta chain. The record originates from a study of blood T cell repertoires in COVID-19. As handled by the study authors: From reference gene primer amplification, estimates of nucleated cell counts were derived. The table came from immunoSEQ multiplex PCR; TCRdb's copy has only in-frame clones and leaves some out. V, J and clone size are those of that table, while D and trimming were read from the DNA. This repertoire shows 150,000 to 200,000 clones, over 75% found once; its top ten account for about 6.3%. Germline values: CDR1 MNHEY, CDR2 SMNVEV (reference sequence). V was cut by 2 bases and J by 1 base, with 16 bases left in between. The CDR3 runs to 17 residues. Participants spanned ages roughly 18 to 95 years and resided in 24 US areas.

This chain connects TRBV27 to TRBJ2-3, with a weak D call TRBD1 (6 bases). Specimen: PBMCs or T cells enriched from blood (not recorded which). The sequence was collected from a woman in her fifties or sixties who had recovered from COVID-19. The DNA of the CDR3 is TGTGCCAGCAGTTTAAAGTTTAGGGGGTTACGCACAGATACGCAGTATTTT. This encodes CASSLKFRGLRTDTQYF.